One and the same sample provided the 13 T cell receptor beta chains below, sequenced in a study of Tregs in tolerant kidney transplant recipients. TCRdb's table, derived via immunoSEQ multiplex PCR, lists solely in-frame clones and lacks some. The sample lists some 88,000 clones, more than 90% occurring once. Sequences were obtained from CD8+ T cells from blood. The receptor set was obtained from a human donor in good health.

The rearrangement joins TRBV18 to TRBJ2-1; TRBD1 matches at 7 bases. V lost 4 bases and J lost 7; bases outside the gene matches: 10. Germline V gene lookup returns CDR1 KGHSH and CDR2 LQKENI. The CDR3 contains 15 residues. The DNA for the CDR3 is TGTGCCAGCTCACTCGACAGGGCTTACTGGAATGAGCAGTTCTTC. It encodes CASSLDRAYWNEQFF.

This chain links TRBV11-2 with TRBJ2-1; D gene unclear. Trimming took off 5 bases at V and 2 bases at J, with 13 bases between the two ends. This CDR3 contains 15 residues. Per the germline V gene, CDR1 is SGHAT and CDR2 is FQNNGV. CDR3 bases: TGTGCCAGCAGCCAATCCGGGTATACCTACAATGAGCAGTTCTTC. Protein sequence: CASSQSGYTYNEQFF.

J is TRBJ2-7 and V is TRBV5-6; the match to TRBD2 covers 7 bases. Unmatched junction bases numbered 10, after V lost 4 bases and J lost 3 bases. Germline V gene data show CDR1 as SGHDT and CDR2 as YYEEEE. CDR3 length: 15 amino acids. Here the CDR3 DNA reads TGTGCCAGCAGCCCCGGGGGGTGGGGATACTACGAGCAGTACTTC. Protein sequence: CASSPGGWGYYEQYF.

The chain carries TRBV30 and TRBJ2-1; a possible D gene is TRBD2 (5 bases). The CDR3 is 15 residues long. Trimming stripped 3 bases from V and 4 bases from J, with 16 bases between. Germline loops: CDR1 GTSNPN, CDR2 SVGIG (reference sequence). CDR3 sequence (DNA): TGTGCCTGGAGCCTCGACCAGCGGACTTACAATGAGCAGTTCTTC. It specifies CAWSLDQRTYNEQFF.

The V call is TRBV27, the J call TRBJ1-5; D is perhaps TRBD1 (5 bases). V was pared by 6 bases and J by 4 bases, with 10 bases between. This CDR3 is built from 13 residues. Germline values: CDR1 MNHEY, CDR2 SMNVEV (reference sequence). The chain's CDR3 is CASSPEGNQPQHF. Written as DNA, the CDR3 is TGTGCCAGCAGCCCGGAGGGGAATCAGCCCCAGCATTTT.

V usage is TRBV7-9 and J usage is TRBJ2-5; 7 positions agree with TRBD2. The CDR3 sequence is 15 residues long. Trimming removed 2 bases from V and 3 bases from J; junction bases left unmatched: 6. Per germline, CDR1 SEHNR and CDR2 FQNEAQ (reference sequence). The CDR3 coding sequence is TGTGCCAGCAGCTTACGGCGGGAGTTGAAAGAGACCCAGTACTTC. Its protein product is CASSLRRELKETQYF.

The chain couples TRBV27 to TRBJ2-7; 11 positions agree with TRBD2. The CDR3 is 16 amino acids. V shed 5 bases and J 0 bases; nucleotides not matched to a gene: 6. Germline CDR1 and CDR2: MNHEY and SMNVEV (reference sequence). The CDR3 loop reads CASSPGLAGSSYEQYF. CDR3 sequence (DNA): TGTGCCAGCAGTCCCGGACTAGCGGGCAGCTCCTACGAGCAGTACTTC.

The chain uses TRBV5-6 and TRBJ2-5; a weak D match, TRBD2 (6 bases). This CDR3 comprises 14 residues. CDR1 is SGHDT and CDR2 is YYEEEE in the germline V gene. Between the trimmed V and J ends, which lost 4 bases and 4 bases, there was a span of 14 bases. In nucleotides, the CDR3 is TGTGCCAGCAGCGGGAGGCTAGCGTTAGAGACCCAGTACTTC. Its protein is CASSGRLALETQYF.

The chain combines TRBV5-5 with TRBJ1-6; D is undetermined. Trimming removed 4 bases from V and 6 bases from J, with 17 bases in between. Germline V gives CDR1 SGHKS, CDR2 YYEKEE (reference sequence). The length of the CDR3 is 16 residues. CDR3 sequence reads: CASSQVDGWGNSPLHF. In DNA, the CDR3 is TGTGCCAGCAGCCAAGTTGACGGTTGGGGTAATTCACCCCTCCACTTT.

This chain connects TRBV5-6 to TRBJ1-2, with D perhaps TRBD1 (6 bases). The CDR3 runs to 14 residues. The germline CDR1 and CDR2 sequences are SGHDT and YYEEEE. Deletions cut 0 bases from V and 8 bases from J, with 14 bases between. CDR3 loop: CASSLGVLDRGYTF. The CDR3 bases are TGTGCCAGCAGCTTGGGCGTTCTGGACAGAGGCTACACCTTC.

The chain is built from TRBV6-6 and TRBJ1-5; D is unresolved. This CDR3 has 15 residues. Looked up from germline, CDR1 is MNHNY and CDR2 is SVGAGI (reference sequence). The ends were cut back, 6 bases at V and 11 bases at J, with 23 bases in the middle. The CDR3 sequence: CASSNWEYPSLAQHF. The CDR3 DNA sequence: TGTGCCAGCAGCAATTGGGAATACCCCTCGTTGGCCCAGCATTTT.

The table lists this clone with a count of one. V and J are TRBV2 and TRBJ1-2, with D maybe TRBD1 (5 bases). Germline CDR1 and CDR2: SNHLY and FYNNEI. The CDR3 extends over 14 amino acids. The V and J ends lost 10 bases and 1 base respectively, with 16 bases between them. CDR3 residues: CANIQEAINYGYTF. The CDR3 DNA follows: TGTGCCAACATACAGGAGGCGATTAACTATGGCTACACCTTC.

The chain recombines TRBV7-9 with TRBJ2-2; 8 bases line up with TRBD1. The germline V gene encodes CDR1 SEHNR and CDR2 FQNEAQ (reference sequence). The CDR3 has 16 amino acids. V was clipped by 4 bases and J by 2 bases; unmatched bases: 6. CDR3 in amino acids: CASSSGQGANTGELFF. The CDR3 nucleotides are TGTGCCAGCAGCTCAGGCCAGGGGGCTAACACCGGGGAGCTGTTTTTT.